The T cell receptor beta chain under discussion was sequenced for a study of Ad26.COV2.S vaccination and SARS-CoV-2 variants. Study-wide context: Recipients of Ad26.COV2.S got it intramuscularly, once or twice 56 days apart.

Clones were read by immunoSEQ multiplex PCR, and TCRdb kept only the in-frame ones, dropping some. The repertoire holds hundreds of thousands of clones, with 89% as singletons. Trimming cost V 0 bases and J 2 bases; bases outside gene matches: 6. The CDR3 runs 17 residues. Per germline, CDR1 SGDLS and CDR2 YYNGEE. Described treatment: 15 to 20 received Ad26.COV2.S at low or high dose, single or two shots; a few received placebo; per-sample allocation not given. Day 63 following the first vaccine or placebo injection was when the samples were taken. Recruitment in Boston yielded a donor of adult age, 18-55 years.

The source is a person aged 18-60 years who received the Ad26.COV2.S COVID-19 vaccine or a placebo. The sequenced sample was peripheral blood, obtained in a trial of Ad26.COV2.S vaccine versus placebo. The chain combines TRBV9 with TRBJ2-1; 9 bases agree with TRBD2. The CDR3 DNA is TGTGCCAGCAGCGTAGAGGATCTAGCGGGACCCTACAATGAGCAGTTCTTC. Translation: CASSVEDLAGPYNEQFF.